This record looks at one T cell receptor beta chain sequence and its context. This clonotype was counted a few times. Its antigen is currently not known. Nothing much larger sits one base from this clone, and base qualities are not available. This entry comes from a study of blood T cells in healthy people across ages (dated by TCRdb to the mid-2010s). For context, the study as a whole: In model experiments, template switching captured roughly one uniquely barcoded TCR beta cDNA molecule for every two T cells. To track age-related changes in TCR beta repertoire diversity, the study relied on deep sequencing normalized with unique cDNA molecular identifiers. The donors were split into four age groups: young (average 16 years), middle-aged (more than 35), aged (roughly 68) and long-lived (approximately 89). To avoid experimental bias, donors of different ages were distributed randomly across sequencing lanes. Two additional independent replicas of 1 million unique cDNA reads from the same blood draw were analyzed for two donors (one aged 18 to 29 and one aged 80 or older). What the study reported, not specific to this receptor: There was a strong correlation between observed TCR beta diversity and the percentage of naive T cells measured by flow cytometry. Bulk unsorted PBMC profiling prevented conclusive comparison of naive and antigen-experienced compartments. Total diversity estimates from one million sequenced T cells were considered lower bounds and underestimates. The CMV infection status of donors was not known, potentially confounding age-related changes in expanded clonotypes. As age increased, observed TCR beta diversity per million T cells dropped in a roughly linear way, and a significant reduction was already evident by age 40. Compared with the aged group, the long-lived group had more naive CD4+ T cells, fewer expanded clones and increased TCR diversity, a pattern suggesting age selection.

CDR1 and CDR2, looked up from the germline V gene (reference sequence), are DFQATT and SNEGSKA. The CDR3 starts with the cysteine, ends with the phenylalanine, and has 16 residues. Of all the DNA, just the CDR3 is kept, 48 bases in frame from base 1. Trimming costs V 0 bases and J 1 base, and their ends lie 15 bases apart. The donors were 40 or so Caucasian individuals from Russia, aged roughly 6 to 90 years, who were systemically healthy. Roughly 9.5 milliliters of peripheral blood were drawn from each donor into EDTA-treated Vacutainer tubes. Ficoll-Paque density-gradient centrifugation was used to isolate PBMCs, with at least 7 million per sample. Total RNA, at least 6 micrograms per sample, was extracted from PBMCs with Trizol reagent. For every donor, flow cytometry on a PBMC aliquot measured the percentage of naive CD45RAhigh/CD27high T cells. Libraries came from 5' RACE. Instrument used: Illumina HiSeq 2500. A second PCR of about 6 to 12 cycles was run with a J-beta primer mix and a sample-barcoded 5' primer. Each TCR beta cDNA molecule received a unique molecular identifier from a template-switch 5' adaptor carrying 12 random nucleotides. Each sample yielded at least 2.5 million CDR3-containing paired-end reads. First-strand cDNA was synthesized from all RNA with the Mint cDNA synthesis kit, primed by a TRBC-specific oligonucleotide. All cDNA was treated with uracil-DNA glycosylase and then went through a first 18-cycle PCR with the universal primers M1SS and BC2_uni_R. As for the original processing: For normalization, 1 million high-quality reads were randomly selected from each sample, with every read carrying a distinct molecular identifier. Reads sharing molecular identifiers were discarded rather than binned into consensus sequences. MiTCR, set to a Q25 quality threshold and the strictest error-elimination algorithm, was used for CDR3 identification, clonotype clustering and error correction. Lower-bound total TCR beta diversity was estimated with a nonparametric unseen species model using Euler transformation. TCRdb reran the public reads through fastp at Q25 and MiXCR, keeping productive beta chains. Under each unique CDR3 protein, matching rows form one entry showing the most common genes and DNA. TCRdb assigned the V and J calls; the authors' analysis was not used. This sample has roughly 1.7 million distinct CDR3 sequences in its table, and about 31% of those were observed once. About 11% of the sample is held by the ten biggest clonotypes.

The clonotype comes from a woman in her 30s in good health. The chain is made from TRBV20-1 and TRBJ1-2, with a weak D call of TRBD1 (6 bases match). Sequencing was done on a sample of blood. The sequence in DNA is TGCAGTGCTAGAGATTGGGGGCCTGGGGGTAACTATGGCTACACCTTC. This sequence encodes CSARDWGPGGNYGYTF.